This TCR beta chain was observed in a study of beta chain features in type 1 diabetes. Overall study: Fewer than 140,000,000 sorted cells were examined across all samples.

Reverse transcribing all isolated RNA meant expressed TCRB transcripts were sequenced. Libraries were prepared by immunoSEQ multiplex PCR; TCRdb keeps only in-frame clonotypes and omits some of them. The table lists about 390,000 clones, 8.5% to 10% of them singletons, with about 0.6% in the top ten. To note about this clone: The antigen is unknown.

Study results and caveats: All four CD4+ subsets from Type 1 diabetes patients carried moderately but significantly shorter TCRB CDR3s. Individuals with type 1 diabetes displayed fewer insertions and more deletions at VDJ junctions.

V was shortened by 4 bases and J by 5 bases, with 11 bases between the two germline ends. Germline V CDR1 and CDR2: KGHSH, LQKENI. The CDR3 totals 13 residues. Sequenced sample: central memory CD4+ T cells from blood. This receptor was taken from a man under 40 with type 1 diabetes. The rearrangement joins TRBV18 to TRBJ2-5; D unclear. The CDR3 region is CASSRAVDETQYF. CDR3 bases: TGTGCCAGCTCACGCGCAGTGGATGAGACCCAGTACTTC.